This TCR beta chain appears in the sequencing data of a study of blood T cell repertoires in COVID-19. Repertoires were generated with immunoSEQ multiplex PCR, while TCRdb's copy carries only in-frame clones and drops some. The sample records around 220,000 clones, about 84% being singletons. Trimming took off 8 bases at V and 0 bases at J, with 12 bases between the two ends. Germline values: CDR1 SNHLY, CDR2 FYNNEI. This CDR3 has 14 amino acids. The sample comprised PBMCs or T cells enriched from blood (not recorded which). The rearrangement uses TRBV2 and TRBJ2-3; a possible D gene is TRBD1 (7 bases). This TCR was sampled from a woman between 40 and 55 years old with acute COVID-19. The CDR3 DNA is TGTGCCAGCGGAGGGACAGAAAGCACAGATACGCAGTATTTT. Protein sequence: CASGGTESTDTQYF.